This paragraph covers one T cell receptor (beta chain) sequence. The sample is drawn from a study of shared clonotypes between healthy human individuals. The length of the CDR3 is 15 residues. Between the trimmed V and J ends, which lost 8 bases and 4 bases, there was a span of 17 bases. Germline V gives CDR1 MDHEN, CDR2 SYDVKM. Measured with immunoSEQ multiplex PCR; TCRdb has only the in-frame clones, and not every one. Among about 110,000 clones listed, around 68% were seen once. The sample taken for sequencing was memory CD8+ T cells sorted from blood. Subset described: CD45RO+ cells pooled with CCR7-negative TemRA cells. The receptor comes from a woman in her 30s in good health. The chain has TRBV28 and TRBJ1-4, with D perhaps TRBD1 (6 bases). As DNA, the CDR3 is TGTGCCAGCTGTTCGGGGGGCAGTAATAATGAAAAACTGTTTTTT. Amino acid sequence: CASCSGGSNNEKLFF. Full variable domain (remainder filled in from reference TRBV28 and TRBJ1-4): DVKVTQSSRYLVKRTGEKVFLECVQDMDHENMFWYRQDPGLGLRLIYFSYDVKMKEKGDIPEGYSVSREKKERFSLILESASTNQTSMYLCASCSGGSNNEKLFFGSGTQLSVL.